The 13 T cell receptor beta chains below were found in one sample sequenced in a study of cytomegalovirus exposure and HLA in healthy donors (dated by TCRdb to the late 2010s). Library prep was done by the immunoSEQ multiplex PCR assay. For the multiplex PCR, a mixture combining 60 forward primers for TCR Vbeta segments and 13 reverse primers for TCR Jbeta segments was used. TCRdb mirrors the immuneACCESS table, restricted to in-frame sequences. Some clones are absent from its copies; in checked studies, under half trace to an unresolved V gene, and the reason for the others is unknown. For this sample there are 98,000 or so clones; 76% appear just once. The top ten clones comprise roughly 2% of the sample. The source material was PBMCs. Every receptor here comes from a man in his forties in good health and CMV-seronegative.

The chain employs TRBV11-2 and TRBJ1-2; no clear D gene. This CDR3 comprises 15 residues. CDR1 and CDR2 (germline): SGHAT, FQNNGV. Trimming pared 3 bases from V and 0 bases from J, leaving 11 bases between. The DNA for the CDR3 is TGTGCCAGCAGCTTTCCCACAGATACTAACTATGGCTACACCTTC. Its translation is CASSFPTDTNYGYTF.

Only a few counts were recorded for this clone. J is TRBJ2-7 and V is TRBV7-2, with D possibly being TRBD1 (5 bases). Germline V CDR1 and CDR2: SGHTA, FQGNSA. V gave up 3 bases and J gave up 0 bases, with 9 bases separating them. The CDR3 has 14 residues. CDR3 loop: CASSFLGVSYEQYF. The CDR3 bases are TGTGCCAGCAGCTTCTTAGGGGTCTCCTACGAGCAGTACTTC.

The chain uses TRBV18 and TRBJ1-6; a weak D match, TRBD1 (6 bases). The CDR3 has 19 amino acids. Trimming removed 4 bases at V and 6 bases at J, with 25 bases between. In germline, CDR1 is KGHSH, CDR2 LQKENI. DNA for the CDR3: TGTGCCAGCTCACTCTATTACCCGGGACCCAGGGGTCCTAATTCACCCCTCCACTTT. It specifies CASSLYYPGPRGPNSPLHF.

The rearrangement joins TRBV11-2 to TRBJ2-5, with D perhaps TRBD2 (5 bases). V dropped 7 bases and J dropped 3 bases, with 15 bases sitting between them. CDR1 and CDR2 (germline): SGHAT, FQNNGV. CDR3 length: 14 residues. In DNA form, the CDR3 reads TGTGCCAGCACCAAGGACTGGATTGAAGAGACCCAGTACTTC. It is translated as CASTKDWIEETQYF.

The CDR3 reads CASSPTVYNEQFF. The CDR3 DNA reads TGTGCCAGCAGCCCAACAGTGTACAATGAGCAGTTCTTC. The chain joins TRBV27 to TRBJ2-1; D is unclear. The CDR3 totals 13 residues. V lost 6 bases to trimming and J lost 4 bases, with 10 bases between them. Germline V gives CDR1 MNHEY, CDR2 SMNVEV (reference sequence).

The gene calls are TRBV30 and TRBJ1-3; D uncertain. Germline CDR1 reads GTSNPN; CDR2 reads SVGIG (reference sequence). Trimming removed 0 bases at V and 0 bases at J, with 12 bases between. CDR3 length: 16 residues. CDR3 DNA sequence: TGTGCCTGGAGTGTAAACTACGGGAGCTCTGGAAACACCATATATTTT. The encoded protein is CAWSVNYGSSGNTIYF. Full variable domain (rest looked up from reference TRBV30 and TRBJ1-3): SQTIHQWPATLVQPVGSPLSLECTVEGTSNPNLYWYRQAAGRGLQLLFYSVGIGQISSEVPQNLSASRPQDRQFILSSKKLLLSDSGFYLCAWSVNYGSSGNTIYFGEGSWLTVV.

The V and J genes are TRBV5-1 and TRBJ2-3, with 10 bases identical to TRBD2. V trimming: 4 bases; J trimming: 5 bases; junction bases outside the gene matches: 10. CDR1 is SGHRS and CDR2 is YFSETQ in the germline V gene. CDR3 size: 16 residues. CDR3 amino acids: CASSPRAGGAGDTQYF. The CDR3 DNA sequence: TGCGCCAGCAGCCCCCGAGCGGGGGGGGCCGGAGATACGCAGTATTTT.

The rearrangement uses TRBV7-9 and TRBJ2-7, with D tentatively TRBD1 (5 bases). Trimming removed 3 bases from V and 2 bases from J, with 5 bases in between. Germline CDR1 and CDR2: SEHNR and FQNEAQ (reference sequence). The CDR3 is 12 amino acids. The CDR3 DNA sequence: TGTGCCAGCAGCTTGACAGCCTACGAGCAGTACTTC. This gives the protein CASSLTAYEQYF.

This clone was observed a single time. This chain joins TRBV2 and TRBJ2-3; D perhaps matches TRBD2 (6 bases). The CDR3 is 13 amino acids. Germline values: CDR1 SNHLY, CDR2 FYNNEI. V was cut by 11 bases and J by 0 bases, with 12 bases left in between. The DNA for the CDR3 is TGTGCCGGAACCGGGACTAGCACAGATACGCAGTATTTT. Translating gives CAGTGTSTDTQYF.

The V call is TRBV28, the J call TRBJ2-1; TRBD2 agrees at 14 bases. The CDR3 extends over 16 amino acids. Germline values: CDR1 MDHEN, CDR2 SYDVKM. With V trimmed by 1 base and J by 6 bases, 2 bases remained unmatched. In DNA, the CDR3 is TGTGCCAGCAGTTTATTGGGGACTAGCGGGGGCAATGAGCAGTTCTTC. It codes for CASSLLGTSGGNEQFF.

CDR3 coding DNA: TGTGCCAGCCACCGGGACAGGGGCGGGTCTTTCTTT. Translated: CASHRDRGGSFF. This chain connects TRBV2 to TRBJ1-1; TRBD1 matches 10 bases. Germline loops: CDR1 SNHLY, CDR2 FYNNEI. CDR3 length: 12 residues. J gave up 12 bases and V 8 bases, and 9 bases lay outside the gene matches.

The chain joins TRBV20-1 to TRBJ1-5, with D hard to call. The length of the CDR3 is 11 residues. Germline assignment: CDR1 DFQATT and CDR2 SNEGSKA (reference sequence). The V and J ends lost 6 bases and 11 bases respectively, with 14 bases between them. CDR3 coding DNA: TGCAGTGCGCCAGGTTGGAAGGCCCAGCATTTT. Residues: CSAPGWKAQHF.

This chain links TRBV7-3 with TRBJ2-7; the D gene is possibly TRBD1 (6 bases). V was trimmed by 5 bases and J by 7 bases, leaving 12 bases between them. CDR3 size: 12 residues. CDR1 and CDR2 from the germline V gene are SGHTA and FQGTGA. CDR3 region: CASSVRGGEQYF. Here the CDR3 DNA reads TGTGCCAGCAGCGTCAGGGGCGGGGAGCAGTACTTC.